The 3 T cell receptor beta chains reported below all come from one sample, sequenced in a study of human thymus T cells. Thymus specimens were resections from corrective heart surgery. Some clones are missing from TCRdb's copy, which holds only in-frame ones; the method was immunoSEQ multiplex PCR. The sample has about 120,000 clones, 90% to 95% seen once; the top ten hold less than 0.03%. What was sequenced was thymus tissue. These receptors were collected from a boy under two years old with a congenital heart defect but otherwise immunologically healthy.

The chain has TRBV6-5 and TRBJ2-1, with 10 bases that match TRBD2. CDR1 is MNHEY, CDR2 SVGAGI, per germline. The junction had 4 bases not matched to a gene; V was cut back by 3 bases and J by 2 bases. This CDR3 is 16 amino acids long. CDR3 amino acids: CASSYSGTSAYNEQFF. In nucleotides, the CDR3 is TGTGCCAGCAGTTATTCCGGGACTAGCGCCTACAATGAGCAGTTCTTC.

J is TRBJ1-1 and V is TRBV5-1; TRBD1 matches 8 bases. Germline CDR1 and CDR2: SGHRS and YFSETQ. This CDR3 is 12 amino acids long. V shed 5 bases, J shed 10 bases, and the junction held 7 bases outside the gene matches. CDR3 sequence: CASRDQGAVAFF. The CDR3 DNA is TGCGCCAGCAGGGACCAGGGGGCGGTAGCTTTCTTT.

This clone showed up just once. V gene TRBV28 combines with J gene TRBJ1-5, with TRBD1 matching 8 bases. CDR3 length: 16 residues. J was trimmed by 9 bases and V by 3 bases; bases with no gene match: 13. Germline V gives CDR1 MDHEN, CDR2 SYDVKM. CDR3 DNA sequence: TGTGCCAGCAGTTTTGACGCCAGGGGGCTCGGTCGGCCCCAGCATTTT. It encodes CASSFDARGLGRPQHF.